These T cell receptor beta chains were read from a single sample in a study of vaccination effects on CD4 cells after COVID-19. These receptors are not linked to any known antigen. Repertoires were generated with immunoSEQ multiplex PCR, while TCRdb's copy carries only in-frame clones and drops some. The data hold some 69,000 clones, with roughly 74% observed a single time. The material was CD4+ T cells from PBMCs cultured with HCoV-NL63 spike peptides, obtained before COVID-19 vaccination. These TCRs come from a human donor who received a COVID-19 vaccine. The CDR3 runs from the conserved cysteine through the conserved F or W. The D gene is left open where the match is weak. Clone sizes are given selectively: once, few, many, or a class where the clone is expanded.

>TRBJ1-3|NA|NA|TRBV5-1
CASSLSGSSGNTIYF
TGCGCCAGCAGCTTGTCAGGGAGCTCAGGAAACACCATATATTTT
>TRBJ2-5|NA|TRBD2|TRBV4-1
CASSQGLAGGGTQYF
TGCGCCAGCAGCCAAGGACTAGCGGGGGGCGGGACCCAGTACTTC
>TRBJ2-3|NA|NA|TRBV7-2
CASSLLRVPDTQYF
TGTGCCAGCAGCTTACTCCGGGTGCCAGATACGCAGTATTTT
>TRBJ1-1|NA|NA|TRBV18
CASSPRTRAATPMNTEAFF
TGTGCCAGCTCACCCAGGACGCGGGCCGCCACTCCCATGAACACTGAAGCTTTCTTT
>TRBJ2-5|NA|NA|TRBV19
CARQGGGGEETQYF
TGTGCCAGACAAGGGGGGGGCGGTGAAGAGACCCAGTACTTC
>TRBJ2-1|NA|TRBD1|TRBV24-1
CATSDKQGSNEQFF
TGTGCCACCAGTGACAAACAGGGGAGCAATGAGCAGTTCTTC
>TRBJ2-1|NA|TRBD1|TRBV5-8
CASSFNYRGNEQFF
TGTGCCAGCAGCTTCAATTACAGGGGAAATGAGCAGTTCTTC
>TRBJ1-3|NA|NA|TRBV7-2
CASSLSGGNSGNTIYF
TGTGCCAGCAGCTTGTCGGGGGGTAACTCTGGAAACACCATATATTTT
>TRBJ2-2|few|TRBD2|TRBV7-8
CASSLVLAGSTGELFF
TGTGCCAGCAGCTTAGTCCTAGCGGGGAGCACCGGGGAGCTGTTTTTT
>TRBJ1-5|NA|NA|TRBV19
CASRVDRSINQPQHF
TGTGCCAGTAGGGTAGACAGGAGCATCAATCAGCCCCAGCATTTT
>TRBJ2-2|NA|NA|TRBV19
CASSIRSPKSYANTGELFF
TGTGCCAGTAGTATTCGGTCACCCAAATCCTACGCGAACACCGGGGAGCTGTTTTTT
>TRBJ2-2|once|TRBD2|TRBV6-2/TRBV6-3
CASSPNTGLAGGNTGELFF
TGTGCCAGCAGCCCAAACACGGGACTAGCGGGGGGGAACACCGGGGAGCTGTTTTTT
>TRBJ1-4|NA|NA|TRBV7-8
CASSLGQNEKLFF
TGTGCCAGCAGCCTAGGACAAAATGAAAAACTGTTTTTT
>TRBJ2-5|NA|TRBD2|TRBV15
CATSRLAGETQYF
TGTGCCACCAGCAGACTAGCGGGGGAGACCCAGTACTTC
>TRBJ1-3|once|NA|TRBV7-2
CASSLGASGNTIYF
TGTGCCAGCAGCTTGGGGGCCTCTGGAAACACCATATATTTT
>TRBJ1-2|NA|NA|TRBV6-5
CASISPVYGYTF
TGTGCCAGCATCTCCCCAGTTTATGGCTACACCTTC
>TRBJ2-3|NA|NA|TRBV6-5
CASSYSRQRQYF
TGTGCCAGCAGTTACTCTAGGCAGCGGCAGTATTTT
>TRBJ2-5|few|NA|TRBV6-5
CASSYREGQTQYF
TGTGCCAGCAGTTACCGGGAAGGGCAGACCCAGTACTTC
>TRBJ1-5|NA|NA|TRBV30
CAWSVLGAQAQHF
TGTGCCTGGAGTGTACTAGGGGCCCAGGCCCAGCATTTT
>TRBJ2-3|NA|NA|TRBV7-2
CASSPILAISTDTQYF
TGTGCCAGCAGCCCGATCCTGGCGATTAGCACAGATACGCAGTATTTT
>TRBJ2-1|NA|TRBD2|TRBV6-1
CASSEGTSGNNEQFF
TGTGCCAGCAGTGAGGGGACTAGCGGAAACAATGAGCAGTTCTTC
>TRBJ1-1|NA|TRBD1|TRBV4-1
CASSRRQGLRTEAFF
TGCGCCAGCAGCCGCCGACAGGGACTTAGGACTGAAGCTTTCTTT
>TRBJ1-2|few|NA|TRBV6-2/TRBV6-3
CASSYPLNEGGRNGYTF
TGTGCCAGCAGTTACCCGCTCAATGAGGGAGGCCGGAATGGCTACACCTTC
>TRBJ1-2|NA|NA|TRBV30
CAWSHFYGYTF
TGTGCCTGGAGTCACTTCTATGGCTACACCTTC
>TRBJ1-3|NA|NA|TRBV29-1
CSVIQSTGNTIYF
TGCAGCGTAATACAGAGTACTGGAAACACCATATATTTT
>TRBJ1-1|NA|TRBD1|TRBV5-1
CASSMGQGASATEAFF
TGCGCCAGCAGCATGGGACAGGGGGCATCGGCTACTGAAGCTTTCTTT
>TRBJ2-5|few|NA|TRBV29-1
CSVEPVTQYF
TGCAGCGTTGAACCTGTGACCCAGTACTTC
>TRBJ1-1|NA|NA|TRBV7-9
CASSPPGPNTEAFF
TGTGCCAGCAGCCCCCCAGGGCCTAACACTGAAGCTTTCTTT
>TRBJ1-1|NA|NA|TRBV18
CASSPRNTEAFF
TGTGCCAGCTCGCCACGGAACACTGAAGCTTTCTTT
>TRBJ1-2|NA|NA|TRBV10-3
CAISAWAVPGYTF
TGTGCCATCAGTGCGTGGGCGGTCCCTGGCTACACCTTC
>TRBJ1-5|NA|NA|TRBV28
CASRSAGHNQPQHF
TGTGCCAGCAGATCCGCGGGCCACAATCAGCCCCAGCATTTT